The 22 T cell receptor beta chains presented below share a single source sample, sequenced in a study of shared clonotypes between healthy human individuals. The table came from immunoSEQ multiplex PCR; TCRdb's copy has only in-frame clones and leaves some out. This sample has about 2.3 million clones, with 80% to 95% found just once. Sequenced material: naive CD4+ T cells from PBMCs. Stated subset: CD45RA+ positively selected. These receptor sequences come from a young man in good health. Some clones in this sample may be carry-over from other donors' samples.

The V and J genes are TRBV30 and TRBJ1-2; D possibly corresponds to TRBD1 (5 bases). Deletions cut 2 bases from V and 5 bases from J, with 15 bases between. The CDR3 runs 14 residues. From germline, CDR1 is GTSNPN and CDR2 SVGIG (reference sequence). The CDR3 DNA follows: TGTGCCTGGAGTAGGGGCCTTACTCCTTATGGCTACACCTTC. This translates into CAWSRGLTPYGYTF.

The chain is built from TRBV2 and TRBJ2-7; D is unclear. This CDR3 contains 11 residues. The V and J ends lost 4 bases and 6 bases respectively, with 7 bases between them. In germline, CDR1 is SNHLY, CDR2 FYNNEI. CDR3 amino acids: CASSGYFEQYF. CDR3 in DNA: TGTGCCAGCAGTGGATATTTCGAGCAGTACTTC.

This clone was seen a single time. The chain uses TRBV30 and TRBJ1-2, with 9 bases that match TRBD1. CDR3 length: 18 residues. Trimming took 4 bases from V and 2 from J; bases not matched to a gene: 17. The germline V gene has CDR1 GTSNPN and CDR2 SVGIG (reference sequence). In DNA, the CDR3 is TGTGCCTGGACCCCGACTGTGGGGACAGGGAGGTTCAACTATGGCTACACCTTC. This codes for CAWTPTVGTGRFNYGYTF.

This clone is a singleton in its sample. The chain carries TRBV19 and TRBJ1-5; D not certain. V was shortened by 5 bases and J by 6 bases, with 11 bases between the two germline ends. The CDR3 is 13 residues long. Germline values: CDR1 LNHDA, CDR2 SQIVND (reference sequence). The CDR3: CASSAAGGQPQHF. The DNA of the CDR3 is TGTGCCAGTAGTGCGGCAGGAGGTCAGCCCCAGCATTTT. Based on the CDR3 plus reference TRBV19 and TRBJ1-5, the full variable domain is DGGITQSPKYLFRKEGQNVTLSCEQNLNHDAMYWYRQDPGQGLRLIYYSQIVNDFQKGDIAEGYSVSREKKESFPLTVTSAQKNPTAFYLCASSAAGGQPQHFGDGTRLSIL.

This clone has a single count. The genes are TRBV28 and TRBJ2-5; 8 nucleotides agree with TRBD1. The CDR3 runs 15 residues. The ends lost 5 bases at V and 1 base at J; junction bases unmatched: 6. Germline values: CDR1 MDHEN, CDR2 SYDVKM. The CDR3, as DNA: TGTGCCAGCAGTCCCGGACAGGGACCCCAAGAGACCCAGTACTTC. This encodes CASSPGQGPQETQYF.

The V call is TRBV29-1, the J call TRBJ2-1; a possible D gene is TRBD2 (5 bases). The CDR3 is made up of 14 amino acids. V was shortened by 8 bases and J by 6 bases, with 20 bases between the two germline ends. Germline CDR1 and CDR2: SQVTM and ANQGSEA. The CDR3 DNA follows: TGCAGCATATATGGGAGTGAGCGAAGCAATGAGCAGTTCTTC. Its translation is CSIYGSERSNEQFF.

This chain uses TRBV6-1 with TRBJ2-3; 12 nucleotides line up with TRBD2. The CDR3 runs 18 residues. Germline loops: CDR1 MNHNS, CDR2 SASEGT. With V trimmed by 3 bases and J by 2 bases, 9 bases remained unmatched. In DNA form, the CDR3 reads TGTGCCAGCAGTGATGACTACGGACTAGCGGGAAACACAGATACGCAGTATTTT. Translated: CASSDDYGLAGNTDTQYF.

Here the CDR3 reads CASSSHQGASGNTIYF. For the CDR3, the DNA is TGTGCCAGCAGCTCTCACCAGGGGGCCTCTGGAAACACCATATATTTT. This sequence joins TRBV7-9 and TRBJ1-3; 8 bases are shared with TRBD1. Trimming cost V 4 bases and J 0 bases; bases outside gene matches: 5. Germline values: CDR1 SEHNR, CDR2 FQNEAQ (reference sequence). The CDR3 totals 16 residues.

This chain connects TRBV18 to TRBJ1-3; D call uncertain. The germline V gene encodes CDR1 KGHSH and CDR2 LQKENI. The CDR3 runs to 13 residues. The ends were cut back, 6 bases at V and 4 bases at J, with 10 bases in the middle. The CDR3 protein is CASSRPSGNTIYF. DNA of the CDR3: TGTGCCAGCTCGCGACCTTCCGGAAACACCATATATTTT.

The gene calls are TRBV10-2 and TRBJ2-7; no reliable D call. CDR3 length: 13 amino acids. Deletions cut 4 bases from V and 6 bases from J, with 13 bases between. Germline V gene sequence: CDR1 WSHSY, CDR2 SAAADI. CDR3 bases: TGCGCCAGCAGTGGCGATAGGGCTAGCGAGCAGTACTTC. This gives the protein CASSGDRASEQYF.

The J gene is TRBJ2-3, the V gene TRBV11-1; D might be TRBD1 (6 bases). Germline CDR1 reads SGHAT; CDR2 reads FQDESV (reference sequence). The CDR3 runs to 15 residues. Trimming took off 1 base at V and 2 bases at J, with 10 bases between the two ends. The CDR3 region has the DNA TGTGCCAGCAGCTTAGTCCCAGGGGACACAGATACGCAGTATTTT. Translating gives CASSLVPGDTDTQYF.

The chain combines TRBV6-5 with TRBJ1-4; the D gene is possibly TRBD1 (6 bases). The CDR3 runs to 14 residues. Between the trimmed V and J ends, which lost 5 bases and 8 bases, there was a span of 15 bases. The germline gives CDR1 MNHEY, CDR2 SVGAGI. CDR3 loop: CASSRTQGREKLFF. The CDR3 coding sequence is TGTGCCAGCAGTCGCACACAGGGTCGAGAAAAACTGTTTTTT.

The rearrangement uses TRBV6-6 and TRBJ1-4; D uncertain. The germline V and J ends were trimmed by 0 bases and 3 bases, with 8 bases remaining between them. CDR3 length: 15 amino acids. Germline-derived CDR1 and CDR2 are MNHNY and SVGAGI (reference sequence). The CDR3 coding sequence is TGTGCCAGCAGTTACTCGCGAACACCTAATGAAAAACTGTTTTTT. It specifies CASSYSRTPNEKLFF.

The CDR3 nucleotides read TGTGCCAGCAGTTACGGGCAGGGACCGTACAATGAGCAGTTCTTC. It yields the protein CASSYGQGPYNEQFF. The rearrangement joins TRBV6-5 to TRBJ2-1; either TRBD1 or TRBD2 may fit D (5 bases each). Trimming took 2 bases from V and 4 from J, leaving 12 bases between them. The CDR3 sequence is 15 residues long. The V gene's germline CDR1 is MNHEY and CDR2 SVGAGI.

CDR3 nucleotide sequence: TGCGCCAGCAACCCGCTCTCCGGGACTAGCGGGAGGGATGAGCAGTTCTTC. Its translation: CASNPLSGTSGRDEQFF. This chain connects TRBV5-1 to TRBJ2-1; 16 bases fit TRBD2. V lost 6 bases to trimming and J lost 8 bases; unmatched junction nucleotides: 11. Looked up from germline, CDR1 is SGHRS and CDR2 is YFSETQ. The CDR3 totals 17 residues. Full variable domain (rest looked up from reference TRBV5-1 and TRBJ2-1): KAGVTQTPRYLIKTRGQQVTLSCSPISGHRSVSWYQQTPGQGLQFLFEYFSETQRNKGNFPGRFSGRQFSNSRSEMNVSTLELGDSALYLCASNPLSGTSGRDEQFFGPGTRLTVL.

The V and J genes are TRBV12-2 and TRBJ2-1; the table calls TRBD2, which could not be checked here. TRBV12-2 is assigned pseudogene status. There are 14 residues in the CDR3. The CDR3 DNA reads TGTGCAAGTCGCTTCAGGTCAGCGGTACGGGTGCAGTTCTTC. Translated, it gives CASRFRSAVRVQFF.

This chain links TRBV2 with TRBJ1-1; D gene uncertain. Trimming took 11 bases from V and 5 from J, leaving 21 bases between them. In germline, CDR1 is SNHLY, CDR2 FYNNEI. The CDR3 is 14 amino acids. For the CDR3, the DNA is TGTGCCGGCAAAGCGACGACGGGTGGGACTGAAGCTTTCTTT. Amino acids: CAGKATTGGTEAFF.

This sequence joins TRBV7-2 and TRBJ1-1; no clear D. Germline V CDR1 and CDR2: SGHTA, FQGNSA. The V and J ends lost 3 bases and 4 bases respectively, with 12 bases between them. CDR3 length: 14 residues. DNA of the CDR3: TGTGCCAGCAGCTTTTCGGGAAGTGGCACTGAAGCTTTCTTT. Its protein product is CASSFSGSGTEAFF.

J is TRBJ1-2 and V is TRBV6-1; no clear D gene. The CDR3 has 14 amino acids. Germline CDR1 MNHNS, CDR2 SASEGT. Between the trimmed V and J ends, which lost 2 bases and 8 bases, there was a span of 15 bases. CDR3 nucleotides: TGTGCCAGCAGTGAAAAACCCTGGGGATACGGCTACACCTTC. Amino acids: CASSEKPWGYGYTF.

This clone was detected a few times. Distinct nucleotide sequences in the sample also encode this CDR3. The chain has TRBV5-4 and TRBJ2-2, with no clear D. The germline gives CDR1 SGHNT, CDR2 YYREEE (reference sequence). V was shortened by 4 bases and J by 5 bases, with 9 bases between the two germline ends. The CDR3 covers 13 residues. CDR3 DNA: TGTGCCAGCAGCCCTCAAAATACCGGGGAGCTGTTTTTT. Translating gives CASSPQNTGELFF.

CDR3: CASSAPRTGASYEQYF. CDR3 sequence (DNA): TGTGCCAGCAGTGCCCCTCGGACAGGGGCTTCCTACGAGCAGTACTTC. The chain employs TRBV28 and TRBJ2-7, with 9 bases that match TRBD1. The CDR3 covers 16 residues. V dropped 5 bases and J dropped 1; count of bases not matched to a gene: 9. CDR1 is MDHEN and CDR2 is SYDVKM in the germline V gene.

Details on this clone: The same CDR3 also results from other DNA sequences found in this sample. The chain recombines TRBV19 with TRBJ2-6; D gene uncertain. The germline CDR1 and CDR2 sequences are LNHDA and SQIVND (reference sequence). This CDR3 is 15 amino acids long. V gave up 3 bases and J gave up 0 bases, with 6 bases separating them. CDR3 DNA sequence: TGTGCCAGTAGTATCGGGTTCTCTGGGGCCAACGTCCTGACTTTC. Translated: CASSIGFSGANVLTF.